This TCR beta chain was identified during a study of control samples from healthy donors and cancer patients. Generated by immunoSEQ multiplex PCR, the TCRdb table keeps only in-frame clones and is missing some. The sample shows approximately 52,000 clones, about 96% of them seen only once. Trimming cost V 3 bases and J 5 bases, with 8 bases left between them. This CDR3 contains 12 residues. Germline CDR1 SGDLS, CDR2 YYNGEE. This sequence joins TRBV9 and TRBJ1-2; D remains ambiguous. The receptor was derived from a woman younger than 35 in good health. Sequenced: blood. As DNA, the CDR3 is TGTGCCAGCAGCGCATCTGTATATGGCTACACCTTC. This gives the protein CASSASVYGYTF.